This TCR beta chain was sequenced in a study of shared clonotypes between healthy human individuals. Some clones are missing from TCRdb's copy, which holds only in-frame ones; the method was immunoSEQ multiplex PCR. The sample has around 530,000 clones, around three quarters seen once. This TCR came from a woman in her 40s in good health. Some clones in this sample may be carry-over from other donors' samples. The sequenced material came from PBMCs.

CDR3 DNA sequence: TGTGCCAGCAGTTACCAGATGGAGACACTTAATGGCTACACCTTC. Amino acid sequence: CASSYQMETLNGYTF. V is TRBV6-5 and J is TRBJ1-2; D is ambiguous. Trimming removed 2 bases at V and 6 bases at J, with 16 bases between. The CDR3 sequence is 15 residues long. CDR1 MNHEY and CDR2 SVGAGI come from the germline V gene.